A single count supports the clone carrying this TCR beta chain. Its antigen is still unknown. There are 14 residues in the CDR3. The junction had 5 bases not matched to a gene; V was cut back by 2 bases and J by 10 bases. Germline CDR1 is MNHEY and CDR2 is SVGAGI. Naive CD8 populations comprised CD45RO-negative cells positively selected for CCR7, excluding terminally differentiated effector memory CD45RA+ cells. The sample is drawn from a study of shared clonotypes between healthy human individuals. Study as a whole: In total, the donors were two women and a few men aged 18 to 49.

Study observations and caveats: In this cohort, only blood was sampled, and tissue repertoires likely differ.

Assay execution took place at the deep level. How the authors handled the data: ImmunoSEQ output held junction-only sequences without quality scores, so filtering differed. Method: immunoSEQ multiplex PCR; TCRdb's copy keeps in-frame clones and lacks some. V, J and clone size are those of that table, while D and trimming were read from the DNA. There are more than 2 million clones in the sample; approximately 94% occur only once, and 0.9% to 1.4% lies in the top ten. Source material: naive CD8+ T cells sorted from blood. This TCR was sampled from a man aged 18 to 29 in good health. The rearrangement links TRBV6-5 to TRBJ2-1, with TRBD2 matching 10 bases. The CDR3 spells CASSYTTLAGEQFF. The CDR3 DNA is TGTGCCAGCAGTTACACAACACTAGCGGGGGAGCAGTTCTTC.